These 17 T cell receptor beta chains share one sample of origin, sequenced in a study of blood T cell repertoires in COVID-19. Clones were sequenced by immunoSEQ multiplex PCR, and TCRdb holds only the in-frame ones, with some missing. Of about 200,000 clones detected, 84% appear once; the ten largest clones hold about 3.3%. The sequencing sample was made of PBMCs or T cells enriched from blood (not recorded which). Receptor source: a woman in her twenties or thirties who had been exposed to COVID-19.

CDR3 DNA sequence: TGTGCCAGCAGCCAGGGACTACCCTACGAGCAGTACTTC. It yields the protein CASSQGLPYEQYF. The rearrangement joins TRBV4-2 to TRBJ2-7; 7 nucleotides match TRBD2. The V gene's germline CDR1 is LGHNA and CDR2 YNFKEQ. The CDR3 spans 13 residues. J gave up 2 bases and V 3 bases, and 1 base lay outside the gene matches.

This clone was counted a few times. The chain combines TRBV2 with TRBJ2-7, with D possibly being TRBD2 (5 bases). In germline, CDR1 is SNHLY, CDR2 FYNNEI. With 6 bases removed from V and 6 bases from J, the gap between germline ends came to 21 bases. This CDR3 is 15 amino acids long. The CDR3 sequence: CASSPPELGQREQYF. The CDR3 nucleotides read TGTGCCAGCAGCCCACCGGAACTAGGGCAACGCGAGCAGTACTTC.

This rearrangement joins TRBV19 to TRBJ1-1; the D gene is possibly TRBD1 (6 bases). The CDR3 has 14 amino acids. Germline V gene sequence: CDR1 LNHDA, CDR2 SQIVND (reference sequence). The V end lost 4 bases, the J end lost 1 base, and 10 bases lay between the germline ends. The CDR3 loop is CASSKRGQNTEAFF. The CDR3 region has the DNA TGTGCCAGTAGTAAAAGGGGACAGAACACTGAAGCTTTCTTT.

This chain connects TRBV19 to TRBJ1-1; no reliable D call. CDR1 and CDR2 from the germline V gene are LNHDA and SQIVND (reference sequence). The CDR3 sequence is 12 residues long. V was trimmed by 5 bases and J by 1 base, leaving 5 bases between them. The CDR3 loop reads CASSGGNTEAFF. CDR3 DNA: TGTGCCAGTAGTGGCGGGAACACTGAAGCTTTCTTT. The full variable domain, its missing parts supplied by reference TRBV19 and TRBJ1-1, is DGGITQSPKYLFRKEGQNVTLSCEQNLNHDAMYWYRQDPGQGLRLIYYSQIVNDFQKGDIAEGYSVSREKKESFPLTVTSAQKNPTAFYLCASSGGNTEAFFGQGTRLTVV.

V usage is TRBV30 and J usage is TRBJ1-6, with 9 bases lining up with TRBD1. The germline gives CDR1 GTSNPN, CDR2 SVGIG (reference sequence). CDR3 size: 14 residues. The V gene end was trimmed by 5 bases and the J gene end by 8 bases; junction bases not matched to a gene: 7. CDR3 amino acids: CAWGWDRVDSPLHF. In DNA form, the CDR3 reads TGTGCCTGGGGCTGGGACAGGGTGGATTCACCCCTCCACTTT.

The chain links TRBV7-9 to TRBJ2-1, with 9 bases lining up with TRBD1. This CDR3 is 15 amino acids long. Trimming at V came to 5 bases and at J to 6 bases, leaving 8 bases not matched to a gene. Germline-derived CDR1 and CDR2 are SEHNR and FQNEAQ (reference sequence). This chain's CDR3 is CASSLYRGRINEQFF. The CDR3 DNA sequence: TGTGCCAGCAGCCTCTACAGGGGGCGGATCAATGAGCAGTTCTTC.

The V and J genes are TRBV9 and TRBJ1-1; 7 nucleotides line up with TRBD1. J was trimmed by 0 bases and V by 0 bases; bases with no gene match: 8. Looked up from germline, CDR1 is SGDLS and CDR2 is YYNGEE. The CDR3 totals 17 residues. The CDR3 protein is CASSVARSGQVNTEAFF. CDR3 bases: TGTGCCAGCAGCGTAGCTCGTTCTGGACAGGTGAACACTGAAGCTTTCTTT.

The chain couples TRBV6-5 to TRBJ1-5; D gene ambiguous. This CDR3 comprises 13 residues. Germline V gene lookup returns CDR1 MNHEY and CDR2 SVGAGI. V shed 6 bases and J shed 9 bases, with 15 bases lying between them. Here the CDR3 DNA reads TGTGCCAGCAGCTGGACTGGCCCTGGGCCCCAGCATTTT. This gives the protein CASSWTGPGPQHF.

The table lists this clone with a count of one. The chain has TRBV27 and TRBJ1-1; tentatively, D is TRBD1 (6 bases). The CDR3 runs to 15 residues. V was trimmed by 6 bases and J by 2 bases, leaving 16 bases between them. CDR1 is MNHEY, CDR2 SMNVEV, per germline (reference sequence). The CDR3 sequence is CASSRDWGGNTEAFF. CDR3 in DNA: TGTGCCAGCAGCCGCGACTGGGGGGGCAACACTGAAGCTTTCTTT.

The chain combines TRBV5-4 with TRBJ2-7, with 7 positions matching TRBD2. V gave up 0 bases and J gave up 6 bases; unmatched junction bases: 9. Germline assignment: CDR1 SGHNT and CDR2 YYREEE (reference sequence). This CDR3 contains 15 residues. CDR3 DNA: TGTGCCAGCAGCTTGGTCCCAGGGAGGGATCGCGAGCAGTACTTC. Translating gives CASSLVPGRDREQYF. The full variable domain, its missing parts supplied by reference TRBV5-4 and TRBJ2-7, is ETGVTQSPTHLIKTRGQQVTLRCSSQSGHNTVSWYQQALGQGPQFIFQYYREEENGRGNFPPRFSGLQFPNYSSELNVNALELDDSALYLCASSLVPGRDREQYFGPGTRLTVT.

V and J are TRBV19 and TRBJ2-1, with 8 nucleotides matching TRBD2. J gave up 4 bases and V 8 bases, and 4 bases lay outside the gene matches. CDR3 length: 13 residues. CDR1 is LNHDA and CDR2 is SQIVND in the germline V gene (reference sequence). CDR3 DNA sequence: TGTGCCAGTGGGGCTAGCGGGTACAATGAGCAGTTCTTC. Amino acids: CASGASGYNEQFF.

V is TRBV19 and J is TRBJ1-1, with D perhaps matching TRBD1 (5 bases). CDR1 is LNHDA, CDR2 SQIVND, per germline (reference sequence). Trimming removed 6 bases from V and 4 bases from J, with 15 bases in between. The CDR3 is 14 amino acids. The CDR3 nucleotides are TGTGCCAGTAGATTGGGGGGAGGGACCACTGAAGCTTTCTTT. Amino acid sequence: CASRLGGGTTEAFF.

V and J are TRBV23-1 and TRBJ2-4; TRBD1 might be the D (5 bases). TRBV23-1 is an ORF for which the function is uncertain. Trimming removed 7 bases from V and 0 bases from J, with 22 bases in between. The CDR3 totals 18 residues. The DNA for the CDR3 is TGCGCCAGCATTTGGAAATCTTCAGGGTTTCTAGCCAAAAACATTCAGTACTTC. This encodes CASIWKSSGFLAKNIQYF.

V is TRBV19 and J is TRBJ2-5; 9 nucleotides agree with TRBD1. Germline V gene lookup returns CDR1 LNHDA and CDR2 SQIVND (reference sequence). CDR3 length equals 14 residues. The V segment lost 4 bases and the J segment 2 bases; nucleotides outside the gene matches: 2. CDR3 loop: CASSNDRGQETQYF. For the CDR3, the DNA is TGTGCCAGTAGTAACGACAGGGGGCAAGAGACCCAGTACTTC.

This clone came up a few times. This chain connects TRBV29-1 to TRBJ1-1; D uncertain. Germline CDR1 and CDR2: SQVTM and ANQGSEA. V lost 5 bases and J lost 1, with 11 bases in between. The CDR3 covers 13 residues. CDR3 loop: CSVPTAGNTEAFF. In DNA, the CDR3 is TGCAGCGTTCCGACGGCGGGGAACACTGAAGCTTTCTTT.

This clone was seen more than once but under ten times. V is TRBV11-2 and J is TRBJ1-6; D unclear. CDR1 is SGHAT, CDR2 FQNNGV, per germline. The CDR3 totals 16 residues. Trimming removed 5 bases from V and 10 bases from J, with 21 bases in between. CDR3 nucleotide sequence: TGTGCCAGCAGCATCCCCGACACTTTCCTCCCCTCACCCCTCCACTTT. Its translation: CASSIPDTFLPSPLHF.

This clone was recorded once. CDR3 residues: CASGDRQVDLNTEAFF. CDR3 coding DNA: TGCGCCAGCGGCGACAGACAGGTGGACCTGAACACTGAAGCTTTCTTT. This chain connects TRBV5-1 to TRBJ1-1; D is possibly TRBD1 (6 bases). Trimming pared 7 bases from V and 0 bases from J, leaving 19 bases between. The CDR3 contains 16 residues. Germline lookup yields CDR1 SGHRS and CDR2 YFSETQ.